This note documents a single T cell receptor beta chain sequence. There is no known antigen for this receptor. No base quality values were provided; no much bigger clone lies one nucleotide off. Library method: PCR. TCRdb names NextSeq 500 as the instrument used. Bulk TCR libraries were made following a previously described method, with the TCR primers given in Table S5. Purification of total RNA was performed with the Qiagen AllPrep DNA/RNA kit. Before analysis, reads from multiple sequencing runs of the same library were pooled. As for how the authors treated the data: Reads were retained only if their TCR constant sequence matched exactly, and those retained reads were trimmed to 150 nt and grouped according to their 12-nt molecular barcodes. Within each barcode group, reads were sub-clustered at a 15% Levenshtein threshold, and quality-weighted consensus sequences were built per RNA molecule. Non-functional sequences were discarded, and so were lower-count sequences lying one edit away from another sequence. Based on fitting two negative binomial distributions, any barcode sub-cluster with under 20% of the maximum read count was discarded. The public sequencing data were trimmed at Q25 with fastp and processed into clonotypes with MiXCR by TCRdb, which kept only in-frame beta chains. Identical CDR3 proteins give one entry, which carries the most common genes and DNA. The V and J calls, along with clone size, are taken from TCRdb and not from the paper's own processing. The sample includes about 500,000 distinct CDR3 sequences, with around 23% observed a single time. Jointly, the top ten make up 0.76% of the sample.

The data were taken from a study of molecular identifiers for immune sequencing clone quantification listed by TCRdb under 2018. Notes on the research overall: For a replicate experiment, RNA from roughly 18,000 or 92,000 naive CD8 T cells was divided into five aliquots, and four of the five aliquots were sequenced. The study was a methods study using CD8 T cells to benchmark molecular-identifier clustering-based TCR repertoire sequencing (MIDCIRS) and TCR RNA copy counting.

Spanning cysteine to phenylalanine, the CDR3 consists of 12 amino acids. The read is trimmed to its CDR3 DNA, 36 bases read in frame from base 1. V and J lose 5 bases and 0 bases, and a span of 2 bases separates them. Broad study findings and their caveats: Naive libraries contained spiked-in Jurkat TCR RNA (approximately ten copies' worth), which is not part of the donor repertoire. In CMV-specific effector cells, over 97% of molecules were held by clones above 20 RNA copies, whereas under 1% of molecules were held by such clones in naive cells. Modeling gave about 3.3 recovered TCR RNA copies per cell versus around 10 by digital PCR, implying approximately 30% capture efficiency. Even against a background of approximately 1 million naive CD8 T cells, spiked-in Jurkat TCR RNA amounting to a single cell's worth was reported to be detectable. When barcode sub-clustering was omitted, TCR diversity was inflated by chimeric consensus sequences, with chimeras reaching as high as 47%. Highly expanded clone sizes could be underestimated if identical TCR molecules share a barcode.

Naive CD8 T cell libraries were made from 20,000 to 1,000,000 sorted cells using 10%, 30% or 50% of purified RNA. Naive CD8 T cells, defined as CD8+CD4-CCR7+CD45RA+, were FACS-sorted into RLT Plus buffer on a BD FACSAria II. To test detection sensitivity, Jurkat RNA equivalent to ten TCR copies was spiked into samples of about 18,000-1,000,000 naive CD8 T cells. Enrichment of CD8 T cells was done with RosetteSep CD8+ T Cell Enrichment Cocktail plus Ficoll-Paque, and ACK red cell lysis came afterward. The sequence was collected from a human donor in good health. Some libraries in this study had Jurkat cell RNA spiked in. The chain couples TRBV12-3 or TRBV12-4 to TRBJ1-3, with no confident D gene call. Sequencing used naive CD8+ T cells from blood, with Jurkat cell RNA spiked in. Explained via the paper, the cell subset or site label denotes: FACS-sorted CD8+CD4-CCR7+CD45RA+ naive T cells. The DNA reads as follows: TGTGCCAGCAGTAACTCTGGAAACACCATATATTTT. Translation gives CASSNSGNTIYF.